This T cell receptor beta chain appears in the sequencing data of a study of Ad26.COV2.S vaccination and SARS-CoV-2 variants. TCRdb's copy holds only in-frame clones and misses some; the assay was immunoSEQ multiplex PCR. This repertoire shows a few hundred thousand clones, around 86% found once; its top ten account for around 3.6%. The treatment here: 15 to 20 received Ad26.COV2.S at low or high dose, single or two shots; roughly five received placebo; per-sample allocation not given. Specimen acquisition occurred on day 63 following the initial vaccine or placebo injection. The CDR3 runs to 16 residues. The V end was cut by 7 bases, the J end by 3 bases, with 21 bases between. Germline V gives CDR1 SEHNR, CDR2 FQNEAQ (reference sequence).

The sequence derives from a person aged 18-60 years who received the Ad26.COV2.S COVID-19 vaccine or a placebo. This chain connects TRBV7-9 to TRBJ1-1; D is ambiguous. Material: peripheral blood, obtained in a trial of Ad26.COV2.S vaccine versus placebo. Here the CDR3 DNA reads TGTGCCAGCACCCTTTTGGCCGGGTCGCGGTACACTGAAGCTTTCTTT. This encodes CASTLLAGSRYTEAFF. Full variable domain (rest looked up from reference TRBV7-9 and TRBJ1-1): DTGVSQNPRHKITKRGQNVTFRCDPISEHNRLYWYRQTLGQGPEFLTYFQNEAQLEKSRLLSDRFSAERPKGSFSTLEIQRTEQGDSAMYLCASTLLAGSRYTEAFFGQGTRLTVV.